This is a list of T cell receptor beta chains from one sample in a study of shared clonotypes between healthy human individuals. The assay was immunoSEQ multiplex PCR, and TCRdb's table has in-frame clones only and misses some. In the table there are about 490,000 clones, approximately 81% of which are singletons. The sequenced sample consisted of PBMCs. The receptors come from a woman aged 40 to 50 in good health. Some clones in this sample may be carry-over from other donors' samples. Both conserved end residues are part of each CDR3. D genes are given only for firm matches. Some rows have no size entry. The others give once, few or many, or a class for an expanded clone.

D gene | clone size | CDR3 length | J gene | V gene | CDR3 DNA | CDR3 protein
TRBD1 | many | 15 | TRBJ1-5 | TRBV9 | TGTGCCAGCAGCCCGGGGACAGGGGCAAATCAGCCCCAGCATTTT | CASSPGTGANQPQHF
TRBD2 | . | 12 | TRBJ2-7 | TRBV7-2 | TGTGCCAGCAGCGGGAGGGCCTACGAGCAGTACTTC | CASSGRAYEQYF
. | many | 13 | TRBJ2-1 | TRBV7-2 | TGTGCCAGCAGCTTAAGGTCTAACAATGAGCAGTTCTTC | CASSLRSNNEQFF
. | . | 12 | TRBJ1-1 | TRBV11-2 | TGTGCCAGCAGCTTAGATCGCACTGAAGCTTTCTTT | CASSLDRTEAFF
TRBD2 | . | 16 | TRBJ2-1 | TRBV7-3 | TGTGCCAGCAGCCCGAGACCGGGACTAGCCAACAATGAGCAGTTCTTC | CASSPRPGLANNEQFF
. | . | 13 | TRBJ1-5 | TRBV19 | TGTGCCAGTAGCAGGGTAACGAATCAGCCCCAGCATTTT | CASSRVTNQPQHF
TRBD2 | . | 17 | TRBJ2-7 | TRBV15 | TGTGCCACCAGCAGAGATAGGGCTAGCGGGAGATGGTCCGAGCAGTACTTC | CATSRDRASGRWSEQYF
TRBD1 | . | 16 | TRBJ1-4 | TRBV4-1 | TGCGCCAGCAGCTTGGGCAGGGGGCAAGCCGAAAATGGGATGTTTTTT | CASSLGRGQAENGMFF
. | . | 14 | TRBJ2-2 | TRBV6-1 | TGTGCCAGCAGTGAAGAGACAGGAAGCGGGGAGCTGTTTTTC | CASSEETGSGELFF
TRBD2 | . | 14 | TRBJ2-3 | TRBV5-6 | TGTGCCAGCAGCCCCGGACTAGCGGAAGATACGCAGTATTTT | CASSPGLAEDTQYF
TRBD1 | . | 15 | TRBJ2-1 | TRBV18 | TGTGCCAGCTCACGGGGACAGGGGGACTACAATGAGCAGTTCTTC | CASSRGQGDYNEQFF
TRBD1 | . | 13 | TRBJ2-7 | TRBV29-1 | TGCAGCGTGAGGACAGGGAGCTCCTACGAGCAGTACTTC | CSVRTGSSYEQYF
TRBD1 | . | 17 | TRBJ2-6 | TRBV19 | TGTGCCAGTAGTAGACAGGGGGGCTACTCTGGGGCCAACGTCCTGACTTTC | CASSRQGGYSGANVLTF
. | many | 13 | TRBJ2-6 | TRBV30 | TGTGCCTGGAGTGTGGGTGGGGCCAACGTCCTGACTTTC | CAWSVGGANVLTF
TRBD2 | few | 14 | TRBJ2-2 | TRBV5-1 | TGCGCCAGCAGCGAGCGGGAGAACACCGGGGAGCTGTTTTTT | CASSERENTGELFF
. | . | 14 | TRBJ2-5 | TRBV7-9 | TGTGCCAGCAGCTCACAGGGAAACCAAGAGACCCAGTACTTC | CASSSQGNQETQYF
. | . | 14 | TRBJ2-1 | TRBV5-6 | TGTGCCAGCAGCCCCCGGGTTTCCTACAATGAGCAGTTCTTC | CASSPRVSYNEQFF
. | . | 12 | TRBJ2-7 | TRBV10-1 | TGCGCCAGCAGTGAGGGGACCAAAGGGCAGTACTTC | CASSEGTKGQYF
TRBD2 | . | 15 | TRBJ2-3 | TRBV14 | TGTGCCAGCAGCCAAGTAGCGGGAGGAGCAGATACGCAGTATTTT | CASSQVAGGADTQYF
. | . | 11 | TRBJ2-7 | TRBV7-3 | TGTGCCAGCAGCCGAAACTACGAGCAGTACTTC | CASSRNYEQYF
. | . | 14 | TRBJ1-2 | TRBV18 | TGTGCCAGCTCACCACAGGTGCCAGACTATGGCTACACCTTC | CASSPQVPDYGYTF